One and the same sample provided the 23 T cell receptor beta chains below, sequenced in a study of regulatory T cells in long-lasting Graves disease. Time point noted: persistent/refractory GD, antithyroid drugs over 5 years with positive TRAb. PBMC-extracted RNA yielded the TCR library. Both iRepertoire HTBI primers and Arm-PCR of CDR3 regions were used to build the TCR beta libraries. Each CDR3 protein gets one entry after TCRdb re-called the multiplex PCR reads with MiXCR. This table has a few hundred thousand distinct CDR3 sequences, less than 30% appearing once. Sequencing used peripheral blood mononuclear cells (PBMCs), obtained when the disease was refractory, from a patient treated with antithyroid drugs. These receptors were collected from a woman between 40 and 55 years old with Graves disease.

This clonotype was observed many times. The chain couples TRBV10-3 to TRBJ2-7; D unclear. Germline lookup yields CDR1 ENHRY and CDR2 SYGVKD. CDR3 size: 13 residues. Between the trimmed V and J ends, which lost 10 bases and 0 bases, there was a span of 13 bases. CDR3 amino acids: CATTIGDSYEQYF. DNA for the CDR3: TGTGCCACCACTATTGGGGACTCCTACGAGCAGTACTTC.

On this clonotype itself: One base separates it from a far larger clone, so it is likely a read error. CDR3 sequence (DNA): TGTGCCAGCGGAGTAGAGGGCGAGCAGTACTTC. Amino acid sequence: CASGVEGEQYF. The V call is TRBV12-3 or TRBV12-4, the J call TRBJ2-7; TRBD2 is a possible D gene (5 bases). This CDR3 is built from 11 residues. The germline V and J ends were trimmed by 8 bases and 6 bases, with 11 bases remaining between them.

This chain joins TRBV5-1 and TRBJ2-7; D remains ambiguous. The CDR3 length is 14 residues. V gave up 0 bases and J gave up 4 bases, with 11 bases separating them. CDR1 is SGHRS and CDR2 is YFSETQ in the germline V gene. The CDR3 nucleotides read TGCGCCAGCAGCTTGGGGGCGGAAGGATACGAGCAGTACTTC. Translation: CASSLGAEGYEQYF.

The sample holds many counts of this clonotype. V gene TRBV28 combines with J gene TRBJ1-5; no clear D gene. The germline CDR1 and CDR2 sequences are MDHEN and SYDVKM. Trimming pared 7 bases from V and 6 bases from J, leaving 19 bases between. The CDR3 length is 15 residues. The CDR3 DNA reads TGTGCCAGCATCCCCGGAGTAGCCGCCGGTCAGCCCCAGCATTTT. It encodes CASIPGVAAGQPQHF. Looking up the rest from reference TRBV28 and TRBJ1-5 gives the full variable domain: DVKVTQSSRYLVKRTGEKVFLECVQDMDHENMFWYRQDPGLGLRLIYFSYDVKMKEKGDIPEGYSVSREKKERFSLILESASTNQTSMYLCASIPGVAAGQPQHFGDGTRLSIL.

The V and J genes are TRBV20-1 and TRBJ2-2; 11 bases are shared with TRBD2. After removal of 1 base from V and 4 bases from J, the junction contained 8 bases not matched to a gene. The V gene's germline CDR1 is DFQATT and CDR2 SNEGSKA (reference sequence). This CDR3 has 17 residues. CDR3 in DNA: TGCAGTGCTAGAGGGATTAGCGGGAGGGGGGGCACCGGGGAGCTGTTTTTT. Translating gives CSARGISGRGGTGELFF.

This clonotype was seen only a few times. This chain uses TRBV27 with TRBJ2-7; tentatively, D is TRBD1 (6 bases). The length of the CDR3 is 14 residues. Trimming stripped 5 bases from V and 1 base from J, with 12 bases between. CDR1 and CDR2 from the germline V gene are MNHEY and SMNVEV (reference sequence). The CDR3 reads CASSQPGQSYEQYF. CDR3 coding DNA: TGTGCCAGCAGTCAACCCGGACAGTCCTACGAGCAGTACTTC.

This clonotype was picked up a small number of times. The J gene is TRBJ2-7, the V gene TRBV12-3 or TRBV12-4, with D possibly being TRBD2 (6 bases). CDR3 length: 15 amino acids. Between the trimmed V and J ends, which lost 4 bases and 2 bases, there was a span of 15 bases. In DNA form, the CDR3 reads TGTGCCAGCAGTTATGGATGGGACTCAGCCTACGAGCAGTACTTC. As protein: CASSYGWDSAYEQYF.

This sequence joins TRBV2 and TRBJ1-5; D uncertain. Germline CDR1 and CDR2: SNHLY and FYNNEI. Trimming took off 5 bases at V and 3 bases at J, with 14 bases between the two ends. The CDR3 has 15 amino acids. DNA of the CDR3: TGTGCCAGCAGTTTACGATCCGTGATCAATCAGCCCCAGCATTTT. As protein: CASSLRSVINQPQHF.

CDR3 sequence reads: CASSLDEQNTGELFF. CDR3 bases: TGTGCCAGCAGCTTAGATGAACAAAACACCGGGGAGCTGTTTTTT. The chain joins TRBV11-3 to TRBJ2-2, with D unresolved. The CDR3 contains 15 residues. Germline values: CDR1 SGHNT, CDR2 YENEEA. Between the trimmed V and J ends, which lost 0 bases and 2 bases, there was a span of 7 bases.

The J gene is TRBJ2-3, the V gene TRBV11-2; 9 nucleotides match TRBD2. The CDR3 loop spans 16 amino acids. CDR1 and CDR2 from the germline V gene are SGHAT and FQNNGV. Trimming took 1 base from V and 1 from J; bases not matched to a gene: 3. Written as DNA, the CDR3 is TGTGCCAGCAGCTTAGTAAAGCGGGGGGGCACAGATACGCAGTATTTT. Translated: CASSLVKRGGTDTQYF.

Turning to this clonotype: This clone may be a read error of a much larger clone one base away. Here the CDR3 reads CASSYPPSRAYGYTF. In nucleotides, the CDR3 is TGTGCCAGCAGTTACCCCCCAAGCCGAGCCTATGGCTACACCTTC. J is TRBJ1-2 and V is TRBV6-2 or TRBV6-3; D gene uncertain. The CDR3 runs to 15 residues. Germline assignment: CDR1 MNHEY and CDR2 SVGEGT. V lost 2 bases to trimming and J lost 4 bases, with 14 bases between them.

This chain links TRBV20-1 with TRBJ1-1; D is uncertain. The CDR3 extends over 12 amino acids. Germline CDR1 is DFQATT and CDR2 is SNEGSKA (reference sequence). The V end lost 6 bases, the J end lost 0 bases, and 8 bases lay between the germline ends. The CDR3 is CSATKLNTEAFF. In nucleotides, the CDR3 is TGCAGTGCCACCAAATTGAACACTGAAGCTTTCTTT.

This clonotype was seen a handful of times. The chain uses TRBV7-2 and TRBJ2-7; 7 bases are shared with TRBD1. Germline lookup yields CDR1 SGHTA and CDR2 FQGNSA. The CDR3 totals 14 residues. The V gene end was trimmed by 5 bases and the J gene end by 6 bases; junction bases not matched to a gene: 10. The CDR3 reads CASSPETGWPEQYF. The CDR3 DNA reads as TGTGCCAGCAGCCCAGAGACAGGGTGGCCCGAGCAGTACTTC. Supplemented by reference TRBV7-2 and TRBJ2-7, the full variable domain reads GAGVSQSPSNKVTEKGKDVELRCDPISGHTALYWYRQSLGQGLEFLIYFQGNSAPDKSGLPSDRFSAERTGGSVSTLTIQRTQQEDSAVYLCASSPETGWPEQYFGPGTRLTVT.

In its sample, this clonotype was seen many times. V and J are TRBV7-2 and TRBJ1-1; 10 nucleotides line up with TRBD1. Unmatched junction bases numbered 10, after V lost 3 bases and J lost 9 bases. CDR3 length: 15 amino acids. Germline-derived CDR1 and CDR2 are SGHTA and FQGNSA. The CDR3 here is CASSFTGQGISKAFF. In DNA, the CDR3 is TGTGCCAGCAGCTTCACGGGACAGGGGATATCGAAAGCTTTCTTT. The complete variable domain, with remaining parts taken from reference TRBV7-2 and TRBJ1-1, reads GAGVSQSPSNKVTEKGKDVELRCDPISGHTALYWYRQSLGQGLEFLIYFQGNSAPDKSGLPSDRFSAERTGGSVSTLTIQRTQQEDSAVYLCASSFTGQGISKAFFGQGTRLTVV.

This clonotype was picked up many times. The chain links TRBV5-1 to TRBJ2-7; D may be TRBD1 or TRBD2 (6 bases each). There are 14 residues in the CDR3. V was cut by 5 bases and J by 1 base, with 13 bases left in between. Germline CDR1 reads SGHRS; CDR2 reads YFSETQ. CDR3 coding DNA: TGCGCCAGCAGTAGGGGGGAGGAGTCCTACGAGCAGTACTTC. It codes for CASSRGEESYEQYF.

This clonotype has a count of ten or more. The chain is built from TRBV28 and TRBJ1-2; D remains unclear. CDR3 size: 16 residues. The germline V gene has CDR1 MDHEN and CDR2 SYDVKM. Trimming took off 5 bases at V and 1 base at J, with 17 bases between the two ends. The CDR3, as DNA: TGTGCCAGCAGTGGGCGGCGGCTGCGCATTAACTATGGCTACACCTTC. This encodes CASSGRRLRINYGYTF.

There are a few counts of this clonotype. The V call is TRBV19, the J call TRBJ2-7, with TRBD1 matching 9 bases. CDR3 length: 14 residues. CDR1 and CDR2 (germline): LNHDA, SQIVND (reference sequence). Losses at the gene ends were 3 bases for V and 3 bases for J; bases not matched to a gene: 3. The CDR3 DNA reads as TGTGCCAGTAGTATCCAGGGACAGGGCTACGAGCAGTACTTC. This codes for CASSIQGQGYEQYF.

This clonotype was seen ten or more times. This chain connects TRBV27 to TRBJ1-2; the D gene is possibly TRBD1 (5 bases). This CDR3 is built from 15 residues. The V gene lost 5 bases and the J gene lost 3 bases, with 16 bases spanning the gap. Germline V gives CDR1 MNHEY, CDR2 SMNVEV (reference sequence). The CDR3 sequence: CASSLVGEGYYGYTF. DNA for the CDR3: TGTGCCAGCAGTCTCGTGGGGGAGGGGTACTATGGCTACACCTTC.

This clonotype was detected ten times or more. This chain links TRBV11-2 with TRBJ1-1, with D possibly TRBD1 on 5 matching bases. Germline CDR1 reads SGHAT; CDR2 reads FQNNGV. There are 14 residues in the CDR3. The V and J ends lost 4 bases and 3 bases respectively, with 12 bases between them. As DNA, the CDR3 is TGTGCCAGCAGCTACCTGGGCAGGGACACTGAAGCTTTCTTT. As protein: CASSYLGRDTEAFF.

CDR3 DNA sequence: TGTGCCAGCAGCCGGGACTGGACCTCCTACGAGCAGTACTTC. It encodes CASSRDWTSYEQYF. The chain combines TRBV28 with TRBJ2-7; perhaps TRBD2 as D (6 bases). The V gene's germline CDR1 is MDHEN and CDR2 SYDVKM. The V end was cut by 6 bases, the J end by 0 bases, with 12 bases between. The CDR3 has 14 amino acids.

The chain is built from TRBV6-1 and TRBJ1-3; 7 nucleotides line up with TRBD1. The CDR3 is made up of 14 amino acids. In germline, CDR1 is MNHNS, CDR2 SASEGT. J was trimmed by 3 bases and V by 5 bases; bases with no gene match: 4. In DNA form, the CDR3 reads TGTGCCAGCAGTCGAGGGACAGATGGAAACACCATATATTTT. This codes for CASSRGTDGNTIYF.

This clonotype has a count of ten or more. This chain connects TRBV12-3 or TRBV12-4 to TRBJ1-1; no clear D. The germline V and J ends were trimmed by 7 bases and 1 base, with 22 bases remaining between them. The CDR3 has 17 amino acids. The CDR3: CASINVRVGSSNTEAFF. CDR3 nucleotides: TGTGCCAGCATCAATGTGAGAGTTGGCTCGTCGAACACTGAAGCTTTCTTT.

This clonotype was recorded at least ten times. The chain has TRBV6-1 and TRBJ1-6; TRBD1 matches at 11 bases. The CDR3 runs 16 residues. Per germline, CDR1 MNHNS and CDR2 SASEGT. The junction had 7 bases not matched to a gene; V was cut back by 6 bases and J by 6 bases. The chain's CDR3 is CASRRGQGAGNSPLHF. The DNA of the CDR3 is TGTGCCAGCAGACGCGGACAGGGGGCTGGTAATTCACCCCTCCACTTT.